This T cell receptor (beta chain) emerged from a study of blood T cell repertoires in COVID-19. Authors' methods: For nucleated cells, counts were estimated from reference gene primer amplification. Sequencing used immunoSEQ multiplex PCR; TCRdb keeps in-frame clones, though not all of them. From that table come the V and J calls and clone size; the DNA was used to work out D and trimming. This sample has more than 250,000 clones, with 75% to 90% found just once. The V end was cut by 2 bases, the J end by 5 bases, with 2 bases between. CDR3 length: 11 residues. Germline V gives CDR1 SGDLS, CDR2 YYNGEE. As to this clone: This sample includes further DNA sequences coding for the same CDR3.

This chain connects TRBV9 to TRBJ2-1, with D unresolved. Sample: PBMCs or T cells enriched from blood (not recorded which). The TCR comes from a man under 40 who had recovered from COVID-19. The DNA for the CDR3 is TGTGCCAGCAGCGTCAACAATGAGCAGTTCTTC. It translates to CASSVNNEQFF.